This is a list of T cell receptor beta chains from one sample in a study of cytomegalovirus exposure and HLA in healthy donors. TCRdb keeps only in-frame clones here, not all; method: immunoSEQ multiplex PCR. In all, the sample yields 110,000 to 150,000 clones. The sequencing input was PBMCs. The receptor source for this set is a woman aged 18-29 years in good health and CMV-seronegative. CDR3s include the opening cysteine and the closing phenylalanine or tryptophan. D genes are given only for firm matches.

TGCGCCAGCAGCCAAGATCCCGGACAGGGAGGTATGGATCAAGAGACCCAGTACTTC	CASSQDPGQGGMDQETQYF	TRBD1	TRBV4-1	TRBJ2-5
TGCGCCAGCAGCCAACCGGCAGGAACTAGCGAGCAGTACTTC	CASSQPAGTSEQYF	.	TRBV4-1	TRBJ2-7
TGTGCCAGCAGCTTGCAGGGGTCCCGTCCCGCAGATACGCAGTATTTT	CASSLQGSRPADTQYF	.	TRBV7-3	TRBJ2-3
TGCGCCAGCAGCCCAGGACTAGCCGTTGGGGTCTCTTACGAGCAGTACTTC	CASSPGLAVGVSYEQYF	TRBD2	TRBV5-1	TRBJ2-7
TGTGCCAGCAGCCCACACAGCCACGAGCAGTACTTC	CASSPHSHEQYF	.	TRBV7-2	TRBJ2-7
TGTGCCAGTAGTTTACCGGGACAGGGACCGTACCAAGAGACCCAGTACTTC	CASSLPGQGPYQETQYF	TRBD1	TRBV19	TRBJ2-5
TGTGCCAGCATCCCGACTAAAACCTACGAGCAGTACTTC	CASIPTKTYEQYF	.	TRBV28	TRBJ2-7
TGCGCCAGCAGCCAACTCCTAGAGGGCACTGAAGCTTTCTTT	CASSQLLEGTEAFF	.	TRBV5-1	TRBJ1-1
TGTGCCAGCAGCGTAGGGGCGGGAGTTTCCTACAATGAGCAGTTCTTC	CASSVGAGVSYNEQFF	TRBD2	TRBV9	TRBJ2-1
TGTGCCAGCAGTGACAGGGTATTTGGCGAGCAGTACTTC	CASSDRVFGEQYF	.	TRBV25-1	TRBJ2-7
TGTGCCAGCCGACCAGGAAGGGTCGGGGTTGACTATGGCTACACCTTC	CASRPGRVGVDYGYTF	.	TRBV7-9	TRBJ1-2
TGCGCCAGCAGCCAAGAATCTCCCCCTTTACTAGCGGGGCGTCGCAATGAGCAGTTCTTC	CASSQESPPLLAGRRNEQFF	TRBD2	TRBV4-1	TRBJ2-1
TGTGCCAGCAGCAGGGACAGCGAGAACTATGGCTACACCTTC	CASSRDSENYGYTF	TRBD1	TRBV25-1	TRBJ1-2
TGTGCCAGCAGCCCGTTAGGGGAGCTGTTTTTT	CASSPLGELFF	.	TRBV13	TRBJ2-2
TGTGCCAGCAGTTACTCGAAGGCGGGGTATGATGGCTACACCTTC	CASSYSKAGYDGYTF	.	TRBV6-5	TRBJ1-2
TGTGCCAGCAAGCGGAGCTCTGGAAACACCATATATTTT	CASKRSSGNTIYF	.	TRBV2	TRBJ1-3
TGTGCCAGCAGCGTCGGACTAGCGAGCGGAACTGGGGAGCAGTATTTT	CASSVGLASGTGEQYF	TRBD2	TRBV7-3	TRBJ2-3
TGTGCCAGCAGCAAAGACGCGGGACTAGCGGTCAATGAGCAGTTCTTC	CASSKDAGLAVNEQFF	.	TRBV21-1	TRBJ2-1
TGTGCCAGCAGCCATGGACAGGGGGATGGGCAAGAGACCCAGTACTTC	CASSHGQGDGQETQYF	TRBD1	TRBV4-2	TRBJ2-5
TGCGCCAGCAGCTTTGGGGACACGGCGAACACCGGGGAGCTGTTTTTT	CASSFGDTANTGELFF	.	TRBV5-1	TRBJ2-2
TGTGCCAGCAGCTTAGGGGGACAGCGAAACATTCAGTACTTC	CASSLGGQRNIQYF	TRBD1	TRBV7-9	TRBJ2-4
TGTGCCACCTTACCTGGAGGGCTTTATCAGCCCCAGCATTTT	CATLPGGLYQPQHF	.	TRBV6-1	TRBJ1-5
TGTGCCAGCAGCGTAGAAGCACTTATGAACACTGAAGCTTTCTTT	CASSVEALMNTEAFF	.	TRBV9	TRBJ1-1
TGCGCCAGCAGCCCGTCCGGGACAGGCGGGTACAATGAGCAGTTCTTC	CASSPSGTGGYNEQFF	TRBD1	TRBV5-1	TRBJ2-1
TGTGCCAGCCAATCCGACAGGGGGAACACTGAAGCTTTCTTT	CASQSDRGNTEAFF	TRBD1	TRBV27	TRBJ1-1
TGTGCCAGCAGCCGGACTAGCGGGAGGGCCTACGAGCAGTACTTC	CASSRTSGRAYEQYF	TRBD2	TRBV14	TRBJ2-7
TGTGCCACCAGCAGAGACGTTAGTTTAGATAGCGGGAGCTTCTACAATGAGCAGTTCTTC	CATSRDVSLDSGSFYNEQFF	TRBD2	TRBV15	TRBJ2-1
TGTGCCAGTACCCCAAACGGAGGGGTTGGGAATCAGCCCCAGCATTTT	CASTPNGGVGNQPQHF	.	TRBV19	TRBJ1-5
TGTGCTAGTGGTTTGGGACTAGCGGCTAGCACAGATACGCAGTATTTT	CASGLGLAASTDTQYF	TRBD2	TRBV12-5	TRBJ2-3
TGTGCCAGCAGCTTAGCAGCCGGGATTGCCTATGGCTACACCTTC	CASSLAAGIAYGYTF	.	TRBV7-2	TRBJ1-2
TGTGCCACCCAACTAGCGGGATTGATTAATGAGCAGTTCTTC	CATQLAGLINEQFF	TRBD2	TRBV6-6	TRBJ2-1
TGCGCCAGCAGCTTGGCACCCCGGGCAGGGGGTCTCGCTGGAAACACCATATATTTT	CASSLAPRAGGLAGNTIYF	TRBD1	TRBV5-1	TRBJ1-3
TGCGCCAGCAGCTTGGGGACAGGGGGCCCTGGAAACACCATATATTTT	CASSLGTGGPGNTIYF	TRBD1	TRBV5-1	TRBJ1-3
TGTGCCAGCAGTTTAGACCCGGGACAGGGGGCTTTCTTT	CASSLDPGQGAFF	TRBD1	TRBV27	TRBJ1-1
TGTGCCACCAGCAGGGGGACAGGGATTTACGAGCAGTACTTC	CATSRGTGIYEQYF	TRBD1	TRBV15	TRBJ2-7
TGTGCCAGCAGCCCCCGGGGGGCCTTAGCGGGAGGGCCATCCGTGGATGAGCAGTTCTTC	CASSPRGALAGGPSVDEQFF	TRBD2	TRBV11-3	TRBJ2-1
TGTGCCAGCCGTCACTCCAGGGGGAGTCGTTACAATGAGCAGTTCTTC	CASRHSRGSRYNEQFF	TRBD1	TRBV19	TRBJ2-1
TGTGCCAGCAGCTCATCGGGGGCTGAAGCTTTCTTT	CASSSSGAEAFF	.	TRBV27	TRBJ1-1
TGTGCCAGCAGTTACCGGGCGGGGGGATACGAGCAGTACTTC	CASSYRAGGYEQYF	TRBD2	TRBV6-6	TRBJ2-7
TGCAGCGTTGGTGCTAGACTAGTTGAAGATACGCAGTATTTT	CSVGARLVEDTQYF	.	TRBV29-1	TRBJ2-3
TGTGCCAGCAGCCTCCGGGACAGAGAGACCCAGTACTTC	CASSLRDRETQYF	TRBD1	TRBV7-3	TRBJ2-5
TGTGCCAGCAGCTGGACAGGTAGCACAGATACGCAGTATTTT	CASSWTGSTDTQYF	TRBD1	TRBV5-6	TRBJ2-3
TGTGCCAGCAGCCTCGGGACAGGACTATACAATGAGCAGTTCTTC	CASSLGTGLYNEQFF	TRBD1	TRBV7-3	TRBJ2-1
TGTGCCAGCAGCTTAGGCGGGAGCTTCACCTACGAGCAGTACTTC	CASSLGGSFTYEQYF	TRBD2	TRBV11-2	TRBJ2-7